The clone carrying this T cell receptor (beta chain) was observed many times. The length of the CDR3 is 14 residues. V was shortened by 1 base and J by 5 bases, with 8 bases between the two germline ends. TCRdb fed the RT-PCR reads into MiXCR, producing one record per CDR3 protein. The repertoire holds around 700,000 distinct CDR3 sequences, 11% to 15% seen once, with 3.6% in the top ten. This TCR derives from a female donor in good health, serving as a healthy control. The chain recombines TRBV12-3 or TRBV12-4 with TRBJ1-4; possible D gene TRBD1, 5 bases. The sample consisted of memory CD4+ T cells from blood. The CDR3 bases are TGTGCCAGCAGTTTAGGACAGACAAATGAAAAACTGTTTTTT. Translating it yields CASSLGQTNEKLFF.